This entry features one T cell receptor beta chain sequence. What it binds is unknown. The entry originates in a study of cytomegalovirus exposure and HLA in healthy donors. Study information: Falling in the Caucasian-associated ancestry cluster were 80% to 85% of a few hundred genotyped donors.

V was clipped by 4 bases and J by 6 bases, with 7 bases between them. This CDR3 has 12 amino acids. Germline values: CDR1 LGHNA, CDR2 YNFKEQ. Whole-study findings and limits: The number of N-insertions in an Asian-associated ancestry cluster was reportedly below the approximately 700-donor mean in a later analysis.

Both 60 Vbeta primers and 13 Jbeta primers went into the PCR. Profiled with immunoSEQ multiplex PCR; TCRdb holds only in-frame clones, not every one. The table lists roughly 130,000 clones, 73% of them singletons, with 1.3% in the top ten. The TCR sequence derives from a middle-aged woman in good health and CMV-seronegative. The sequencing sample was made of PBMCs. V usage is TRBV4-2 and J usage is TRBJ2-1; perhaps TRBD2 as D (5 bases). The CDR3 loop is CASSPLGNEQFF. CDR3 nucleotides: TGTGCCAGCAGCCCACTAGGCAATGAGCAGTTCTTC.